The present entry profiles one TCR beta chain with its context. The data originate from a study of T-cell memory formation after mild COVID-19. This CDR3 contains 13 residues. The V end lost 4 bases, the J end lost 6 bases, and 10 bases lay between the germline ends. TCRdb processed the 5' RACE reads anew with MiXCR; each CDR3 protein has one entry. The data contain over 400,000 distinct CDR3 sequences, about 22% of them singletons. The clonotype originates from an adult woman who had mild COVID-19 (a few samples of this study predate the infection). Cell type and time point are not known. Sequencing was carried out using PBMCs or a T cell subset sorted from them (not recorded which). The gene calls are TRBV12-3 or TRBV12-4 and TRBJ2-1; maybe TRBD2 (7 bases). The chain's CDR3 is CASSWGGGNEQFF. The CDR3 DNA is TGTGCCAGCAGTTGGGGAGGGGGCAATGAGCAGTTCTTC.